These T cell receptor beta chains were read from a single sample in a study of T cell changes during pregnancy in multiple sclerosis. The table came from immunoSEQ multiplex PCR; TCRdb's copy has only in-frame clones and leaves some out. The sample includes about 93,000 clones, around 92% seen only once; the top ten take just over 2%. Specimen: peripheral blood, collected after pregnancy. These receptors originate from a female donor with multiple sclerosis, enrolled in a pregnancy study. The CDR3 runs from the conserved cysteine through the conserved F or W. A D gene is named only where the DNA matches it firmly. Some rows mark clone size as missing; the rest say once, few, many or name a class of expanded clone.

J | D | V | size | DNA | CDR3
TRBJ2-7 | NA | TRBV29-1 | NA | TGCAGCGTTGAACGAGCAGGGGCCTCGGGCTACGAGCAGTACTTC | CSVERAGASGYEQYF
TRBJ2-2 | TRBD2 | TRBV5-1 | once | TGCGCCAGCAGCTTTCAGAGAGTAGCGGGAGGGCTCGGCGGGGAGCTGTTTTTT | CASSFQRVAGGLGGELFF
TRBJ2-7 | TRBD2 | TRBV5-4 | NA | TGTGCCAGCAGCCCTGGGACTAGCGCCAAAATATACTACGAGCAGTACTTC | CASSPGTSAKIYYEQYF
TRBJ2-5 | TRBD1 | TRBV27 | once | TGTGCCAGCAGTTACAAGTTAAACCAGGGACAGGGAGAGACCCAGTACTTC | CASSYKLNQGQGETQYF
TRBJ2-2 | TRBD2 | TRBV19 | NA | TGTGCCAGTAGCCCTCGGACTAGCGGCGGCGGGGAGCTGTTTTTT | CASSPRTSGGGELFF
TRBJ2-1 | NA | TRBV5-1 | once | TGCGCCAGCTCGGAGTCTGGTGAGCAGTTCTTC | CASSESGEQFF
TRBJ1-1 | TRBD1 | TRBV19 | NA | TGTGCCAGTAGTGATCAGGGGGCCCCCTTTGTGAACACTGAAGCTTTCTTT | CASSDQGAPFVNTEAFF
TRBJ2-7 | NA | TRBV21-1 | once | TGTGCCAGCAGCAAAGGTCGCCCGGGACTGAGCTCCTACGAGCAGTACTTC | CASSKGRPGLSSYEQYF
TRBJ2-3 | TRBD2 | TRBV11-2 | once | TGTGCCAGCAGCCTCAGACTAGCGGGGGGCGACCGGGCGCAGTATTTT | CASSLRLAGGDRAQYF
TRBJ2-7 | NA | TRBV7-3 | NA | TGTGCCAGCAGCCCATATAGTGGGAGTGGTTACGAGCAGTACTTC | CASSPYSGSGYEQYF
TRBJ1-2 | TRBD1 | TRBV10-2 | NA | TGCGCCAGCAATGGACAGGCTTCTATCTTCGGCTACACCTTC | CASNGQASIFGYTF
TRBJ1-1 | TRBD1 | TRBV6-1 | few | TGTGCCAGCAGCCTAGACGGGACAGGGCCCACTGAAGCTTTCTTT | CASSLDGTGPTEAFF
TRBJ2-7 | TRBD2 | TRBV29-1 | once | TGCAGCGCGGGACTACGATTTTACGAGCAGTACTTC | CSAGLRFYEQYF
TRBJ2-5 | TRBD2 | TRBV4-1 | NA | TGCGCCAGCAGCCAAGACCAGCGGGGTACGCAAGAGACCCAGTACTTC | CASSQDQRGTQETQYF
TRBJ1-1 | TRBD1 | TRBV19 | NA | TGTGCCAGTAGTACAATTAAACAGGGGAGGAACACTGAAGCTTTCTTT | CASSTIKQGRNTEAFF
TRBJ2-5 | TRBD2 | TRBV11-2 | NA | TGTGCCAGCAGCTTAGATGGTCTCCGACTAGCGGGGGAAGAGACCCAGTACTTC | CASSLDGLRLAGEETQYF
TRBJ1-2 | NA | TRBV6-5 | once | TGTGCCAGCACCAAGGACATAGCTAACTATGGCTACACCTTC | CASTKDIANYGYTF
TRBJ1-5 | NA | TRBV7-2 | NA | TGTGCCAGCAGCATTCAGGGGAGCAATCAGCCCCAGCATTTT | CASSIQGSNQPQHF
TRBJ1-5 | NA | TRBV13 | NA | TGTGCCAGCAGCTTAGCAGCCCAGCGTGATCAGCCCCAGCATTTT | CASSLAAQRDQPQHF
TRBJ2-7 | NA | TRBV7-9 | NA | TGTGCCAGCAGCAACGAGGCCCACGAGCAGTACTTC | CASSNEAHEQYF
TRBJ2-5 | NA | TRBV20-1 | NA | TGCAGTGCTAGAAATCTCAGGACCCAGTACTTC | CSARNLRTQYF
TRBJ2-3 | TRBD2 | TRBV6-6 | NA | TGTGCCAGCAGTTACGATGGCGGGGGGTTGACAGATACGCAGTATTTT | CASSYDGGGLTDTQYF
TRBJ1-1 | TRBD1 | TRBV2 | NA | TGTGCCAGCAGAGTTACTGAGGGACAGGGGGAAGGGACTGAAGCTTTCTTT | CASRVTEGQGEGTEAFF
TRBJ1-1 | NA | TRBV30 | NA | TGTGCCTGGAGTGTACTAGAGAACACTGAAGCTTTCTTT | CAWSVLENTEAFF
TRBJ2-1 | NA | TRBV5-4 | NA | TGTGCCAGCAACGGCGGGCCCCACAATGAGCAGTTCTTC | CASNGGPHNEQFF
TRBJ1-3 | NA | TRBV7-9 | NA | TGTGTCGCCGCTAGGGGCTCTGGAAACACCATATATTTT | CVAARGSGNTIYF
TRBJ1-3 | NA | TRBV7-2 | NA | TGTGCCAGCAGCTCCGGACAAATCTCTGGAAACACCATATATTTT | CASSSGQISGNTIYF
TRBJ2-3 | NA | TRBV5-1 | NA | TGCGCCAGCAGCTTGGCTACAGGGACAGATACGCAGTATTTT | CASSLATGTDTQYF
TRBJ1-2 | NA | TRBV2 | NA | TGTGCCAGCAGTGAAGCGCTCCGGGGTGGCTACACCTTC | CASSEALRGGYTF
TRBJ2-7 | TRBD1 | TRBV11-2 | once | TGTGCCAGCAGCTCGCCGGGACAGGGGGTTTACGAGCAGTACTTC | CASSSPGQGVYEQYF
TRBJ1-1 | NA | TRBV9 | NA | TGTGCCAGCAGCGTAGGGGGGAAAGGGACACTCAGTGAAGCTTTCTTT | CASSVGGKGTLSEAFF
TRBJ2-7 | TRBD2 | TRBV5-1 | NA | TGCGCCAGCAGCCTCCGGACTAGCGGGTCTTCCTACGAGCAGTACTTC | CASSLRTSGSSYEQYF